This T cell receptor beta chain came from a study of cytomegalovirus exposure and HLA in healthy donors (dated by TCRdb to about 2017). At the level of the whole study: A later analysis indicated that the 90 to 150 validation repertoires were generated on the platform also employed for the approximately 670 repertoires of the first cohort. The study aimed to test whether cataloging public T cell receptors could reveal signatures of past pathogen exposure. Along with the approximately 670-subject first cohort, a separate validation cohort of roughly 110 different subjects was used. To predict cytomegalovirus infection status, the study combined high-throughput TCR immunosequencing, statistical association of individual TCRs with disease status, and machine learning.

The CDR3, from cysteine to phenylalanine, totals 15 residues. Of all the DNA, just the CDR3 is kept, 45 bases in frame from base 1. Sequences LGHNA (CDR1) and YSLEER (CDR2) are obtained from the germline V gene. The trim is 0 bases for V and 8 bases for J, with a gap of 16 bases between the germline ends. Donors formed part of the validation cohort, which comprised some 120 subjects and was distinct from the first cohort of over 500 subjects. The library relied on the immunoSEQ multiplex PCR assay. As for the authors' bioinformatics: A statistical classification framework was built to diagnose cytomegalovirus status from the catalog of TCR beta chain sequences. TCRdb retrieved this table from immuneACCESS and kept in-frame rearrangements only. Not all clones are present; in checked studies, unresolved V genes account for under half, and no reason is known for the remainder. That table supplies the V and J calls and clone size; D and trimming were determined from the DNA. The sample table records approximately 56,000 clones; around 94% of these occur just once. The ten largest clones take up around 1.1% of the sample.

The full study reports these points: Most TCR sequences were observed very rarely across donors, whereas some public TCRs were present in many individuals. The classifier was reported to diagnose cytomegalovirus status with high specificity and sensitivity in both the original cohort and the validation cohort. In a later analysis, TCRs clustered in the first cohort were found to also tend to co-occur in the 130 or so validation repertoires, with roughly 93% of cluster scores above 0. A later analysis lacked HLA typing for the validation cohort, so it scored co-occurrence in that cohort across all 120 or so repertoires. In vitro tests confirmed that a few of the cytomegalovirus-associated TCR beta chains recognize cytomegalovirus antigens. In the study, 150 to 200 TCR beta chains were listed as associated with cytomegalovirus. It was suggested by the authors that the approach could potentially be generalized to other disease states and immunological phenotypes.

With respect to this clone: The target of this receptor is not known. No per-base quality is available; no much larger clone lies one base away.

The material sequenced was PBMCs. The chain employs TRBV4-3 and TRBJ1-2; the D gene is unclear. This TCR was recovered from a man aged 18 to 35 in good health and CMV-seronegative. The sequenced DNA is TGCGCCAGCAGCCAAGATGAGAGGGAACTAGGAGGCTACACCTTC. This translates into CASSQDERELGGYTF.